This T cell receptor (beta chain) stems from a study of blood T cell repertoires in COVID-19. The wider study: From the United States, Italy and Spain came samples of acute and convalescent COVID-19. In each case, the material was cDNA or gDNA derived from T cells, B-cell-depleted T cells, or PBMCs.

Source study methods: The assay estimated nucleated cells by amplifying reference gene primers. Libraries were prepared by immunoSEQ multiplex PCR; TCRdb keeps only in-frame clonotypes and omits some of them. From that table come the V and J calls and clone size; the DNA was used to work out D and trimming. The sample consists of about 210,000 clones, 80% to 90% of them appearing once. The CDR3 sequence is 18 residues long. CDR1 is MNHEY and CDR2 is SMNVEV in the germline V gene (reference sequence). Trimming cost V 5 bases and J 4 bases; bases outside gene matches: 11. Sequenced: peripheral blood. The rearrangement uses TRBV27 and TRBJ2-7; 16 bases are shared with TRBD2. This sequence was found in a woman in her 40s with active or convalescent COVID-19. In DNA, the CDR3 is TGTGCCAGCAGTCCCGGGGGACTAGCGGGAGGGTTCCGGTACGAGCAGTACTTC. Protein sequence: CASSPGGLAGGFRYEQYF.